Here is one TCR beta chain with its context. The specificity of this receptor is unknown. It has no much larger one-base neighbor in the sample; base qualities were not kept. These data originate in a study of long-term antiretroviral therapy in people with HIV (dated by TCRdb to between 2021 and 2022). Looking at the study overall: Collection of the earliest samples took place about a decade ahead of the 2015 WHO recommendation for immediate ART, at a time when ART was typically delayed until CD4 counts fell. Whether ART initiation and durable HIV suppression were associated with changes in peripheral blood TRB repertoire composition and diversity was tested in a retrospective serial study. A total of over 150 cryopreserved PBMC samples came from a few dozen adults with confirmed HIV infection and were collected serially over a mean of approximately 6 years (range 1-12). About 40% of the 30 participants with HIV were female. No cross-contamination during QIAcube processing turned up in test extractions that ran a monoclonal T-cell line alongside some 34 polyclonal samples.

Inclusion was restricted to participants for whom at least one PBMC sample before ART initiation and at least two post-ART samples were available. All participants with HIV were treated in the United States of America. Before DNA extraction, cryopreserved samples containing 1-10 million PBMC were thawed and washed. At the time of the earliest PBMC sample, participants with HIV were aged between roughly 20 and 54 years. Each participant contributed PBMC samples from 1-4 timepoints before ART initiation and 2-8 timepoints after ART initiation, with a median of 7 samples. For every participant, serial HIV viral load, CD4+ T-cell count, ART history and demographic data were obtained. A Qiagen kit on a QIAcube was used to extract genomic DNA from unsorted PBMC, with samples processed in batches of 12. The immunoSEQ hsTCRB v3.0 assay was used at survey level resolution to sequence the TRB variable region. The target sequencing depth for TRB was about 40,000-55,000 T-cell genomes per sample. TRB libraries were pooled and sequenced on an Illumina MiSeq using a v3 150-cycle kit. Per the source publication's procedure: Repertoire analysis was performed in R inside a reproducible Nextflow workflow that covered QC, data transformation and analysis. LymphoSeq2, an R package for AIRR-Seq data exploration, was used to implement custom analyses. A handful of samples that produced fewer than 5000 total TRB sequences were removed, so some 190 HIV repertoires were analyzed. Of the approximately 190 retained HIV repertoires, some 60 were collected before and more than 120 after ART initiation. Each repertoire was downsampled to 5000 TRB nucleotide sequences, and summary statistics were averaged across 100 downsampling iterations. The analysis kept only TRB sequences whose CDR3 regions were at least seven amino acids long. Diversity was assessed using a clonality score derived from Shannon entropy and using the Gini coefficient. Repertoire networks linked the top 5000 CDR3 amino acid sequences whenever two sequences differed by an edit distance of one. Antigen specificity groups and MHC restriction were predicted for TRB CDR3 amino acid sequences with GLIPH2. To flag known associations with CMV, EBV, HIV or tissue antigens, CDR3 amino acid sequences were compared against VDJdb and McPAS-TCR. Pre-ART, post-ART and control groups were compared with Wilcoxon signed-rank tests and Holm-Bonferroni correction. TCRdb obtained this table from immuneACCESS and retained in-frame rearrangements with V and J assigned. These tables miss some clones; where compared with another copy, unresolved V genes account for less than half of the shortfall, and the remainder is unexplained. The V and J calls and clone size were taken over from that table, and D and trimming were inferred from the DNA. The sample has 25,000 to 35,000 clones on record, around 87% of them singletons. Roughly 4% of the sample comes from the top ten.

Broad study findings and their caveats: Because cell numbers in pre-ART samples were limited, unsorted PBMC were profiled instead of sorted CD4+ and CD8+ T cells. Narrower CDR3 length ranges were observed in HIV repertoires than in controls, and an antigen-experienced repertoire with only a slight naive shift after ART was suggested by the network structure. A significant increase in TRB diversity was found to be associated with ART initiation, although TRB diversity was observed to remain significantly below that of transplant donor controls even after long-term ART. Since PBMC availability was limited, sequencing covered only the TCR beta chain, with no alpha chain pairing. Inferences about post-ART repertoire changes are limited because no data were available on ART adherence, viral resistance or therapy changes. The samples span the years 2004 to 2017, and the ART regimens used at that time may not be as effective as current regimens. Expanded TRB clones identified before ART initiation dominated the repertoire at all time points, although this dominance fluctuated and declined in many PLHIV after ART.

The CDR3 measures 14 amino acids from cysteine to phenylalanine. Of the read, only the CDR3 DNA is kept; its 42 bases are in frame from base 1. After removal of 2 bases from V and 2 bases from J, the junction retains 2 bases not matched to a gene. Via the germline V gene, CDR1 is MNHEY and CDR2 SVGAGI. This TCR came from a woman aged 18-29 years with HIV. Rearrangement joined TRBV6-5 to TRBJ1-2; 7 central bases correspond to TRBD1. The sample was unsorted PBMCs, taken 0.5 years after starting antiretroviral therapy. The DNA sequence follows: TGTGCCAGCAGTTACCAGACAGGGAACTATGGCTACACCTTC. This encodes CASSYQTGNYGYTF.